This entry lists 20 T cell receptor beta chains sequenced from one sample in a study of blood T cell repertoires in COVID-19. Only in-frame clones appear in the TCRdb table, and some are missing; sequencing was by immunoSEQ multiplex PCR. The table shows roughly 100,000 clones, with approximately 90% occurring only once. The sample comprised peripheral blood. The receptors come from a woman in her 50s with COVID-19, enrolled during active disease.

In its sample, this clone was seen a few times. V and J are TRBV30 and TRBJ2-2; D possibly corresponds to TRBD2 (5 bases). CDR3 size: 14 residues. V lost 1 base to trimming and J lost 4 bases, with 10 bases between them. The germline CDR1 and CDR2 sequences are GTSNPN and SVGIG (reference sequence). The CDR3 nucleotides read TGTGCCTGGAGTGGCGGACTTCTCACCGGGGAGCTGTTTTTT. Translation gives CAWSGGLLTGELFF.

The rearrangement joins TRBV7-3 to TRBJ2-7; 8 bases align to TRBD2. The CDR3 runs to 17 residues. CDR1 is SGHTA, CDR2 FQGTGA, per germline. V trimming: 0 bases; J trimming: 7 bases; junction bases outside the gene matches: 14. The CDR3 region has the DNA TGTGCCAGCAGCTTAACGGGGCTAGCGGGCGCTACCGGTGAGCAGTACTTC. Protein product: CASSLTGLAGATGEQYF. Complete variable domain (other parts from reference TRBV7-3 and TRBJ2-7): GAGVSQTPSNKVTEKGKYVELRCDPISGHTALYWYRQSLGQGPEFLIYFQGTGAADDSGLPNDRFFAVRPEGSVSTLKIQRTERGDSAVYLCASSLTGLAGATGEQYFGPGTRLTVT.

This clone was seen a handful of times. The V gene is TRBV30, the J gene TRBJ1-1; the D gene is possibly TRBD1 (5 bases). The length of the CDR3 is 16 residues. With 3 bases removed from V and 0 bases from J, the gap between germline ends came to 17 bases. CDR1 is GTSNPN, CDR2 SVGIG, per germline (reference sequence). CDR3 coding DNA: TGTGCCTGGAGGGCATTCGAGACAGCTTTGAACACTGAAGCTTTCTTT. Its protein product is CAWRAFETALNTEAFF.

This chain connects TRBV4-1 to TRBJ1-2, with 8 nucleotides matching TRBD1. V lost 0 bases to trimming and J lost 8 bases; unmatched junction nucleotides: 11. This CDR3 is built from 16 residues. Germline lookup yields CDR1 MGHRA and CDR2 YSYEKL. In DNA form, the CDR3 reads TGCGCCAGCAGCCAAGATCGGGGACAGGCCCTAGGGGGCTACACCTTC. Amino acid sequence: CASSQDRGQALGGYTF.

Here the CDR3 DNA reads TGCGCCAGCCGGGTAGAGTTTACTAGCGGAGTTACCGGGGAGCTGTTTTTT. This translates into CASRVEFTSGVTGELFF. This chain connects TRBV5-1 to TRBJ2-2, with 8 bases lining up with TRBD2. Germline values: CDR1 SGHRS, CDR2 YFSETQ. CDR3 length equals 17 residues. V shed 7 bases and J 5 bases; nucleotides not matched to a gene: 16.

The rearrangement uses TRBV19 and TRBJ2-2, with TRBD1 matching over 8 bases. The CDR3 is 16 amino acids. With 8 bases clipped from V and 4 bases from J, the junction kept 12 bases outside the gene matches. Germline CDR1 is LNHDA and CDR2 is SQIVND (reference sequence). The CDR3 DNA sequence: TGTGCCAGTCACCCAACAGGGGGAGGAGGCACCGGGGAGCTGTTTTTT. As protein: CASHPTGGGGTGELFF. The variable domain in full, with the rest retrieved from reference TRBV19 and TRBJ2-2, is DGGITQSPKYLFRKEGQNVTLSCEQNLNHDAMYWYRQDPGQGLRLIYYSQIVNDFQKGDIAEGYSVSREKKESFPLTVTSAQKNPTAFYLCASHPTGGGGTGELFFGEGSRLTVL.

The chain combines TRBV5-1 with TRBJ2-2; D unresolved. V lost 0 bases and J 1 base, leaving 4 bases between the germline ends. The length of the CDR3 is 14 residues. Germline CDR1 SGHRS, CDR2 YFSETQ. DNA for the CDR3: TGCGCCAGCAGCTTGGCCTGGAACACCGGGGAGCTGTTTTTT. Its translation is CASSLAWNTGELFF.

This clone was observed a few times. This sequence joins TRBV5-3 and TRBJ1-5; no clear D gene. TRBV5-3 is designated an ORF whose function remains uncertain. CDR3 length: 11 residues. Trimming took off 7 bases at V and 5 bases at J, with 7 bases between the two ends. CDR3 residues: CARLEDQPQHF. The CDR3 DNA reads as TGTGCCAGATTAGAAGATCAGCCCCAGCATTTT.

The V and J genes are TRBV7-3 and TRBJ2-4, with D possibly TRBD2 on 5 matching bases. Trimming cost V 5 bases and J 9 bases, with 14 bases left between them. Looked up from germline, CDR1 is SGHTA and CDR2 is FQGTGA. CDR3 size: 13 residues. CDR3 coding DNA: TGTGCCAGCAGCGCCGTCTCGGCGGGCATTCAGTACTTC. Translation: CASSAVSAGIQYF. The variable domain in full, with the rest retrieved from reference TRBV7-3 and TRBJ2-4, is GAGVSQTPSNKVTEKGKYVELRCDPISGHTALYWYRQSLGQGPEFLIYFQGTGAADDSGLPNDRFFAVRPEGSVSTLKIQRTERGDSAVYLCASSAVSAGIQYFGAGTRLSVL.

The genes are TRBV10-2 and TRBJ1-2; D perhaps matches TRBD1 (5 bases). Trimming removed 7 bases at V and 4 bases at J, with 13 bases between. The germline CDR1 and CDR2 sequences are WSHSY and SAAADI. The CDR3 contains 13 residues. CDR3 sequence (DNA): TGCGCCAGCAAAGACAGAAACTTCTATGGCTACACCTTC. Its translation: CASKDRNFYGYTF.

This clone was counted once. This rearrangement joins TRBV2 to TRBJ1-1; D is possibly TRBD1 (5 bases). Trimming removed 1 base at V and 0 bases at J, with 12 bases between. Looked up from germline, CDR1 is SNHLY and CDR2 is FYNNEI. The CDR3 is made up of 16 amino acids. The CDR3 is CASSEGPTVMNTEAFF. CDR3 DNA: TGTGCCAGCAGTGAAGGGCCGACAGTAATGAACACTGAAGCTTTCTTT.

The chain employs TRBV5-4 and TRBJ1-1; D remains unclear. The length of the CDR3 is 13 residues. Per the germline V gene, CDR1 is SGHNT and CDR2 is YYREEE (reference sequence). V was cut by 0 bases and J by 1 base, with 4 bases left in between. The CDR3 loop is CASSLDSNTEAFF. In DNA form, the CDR3 reads TGTGCCAGCAGCTTGGACTCGAACACTGAAGCTTTCTTT.

The CDR3 DNA reads TGTGCCAGCAGCCTAAGAGGGGGAAACACTGAAGCTTTCTTT. This sequence encodes CASSLRGGNTEAFF. The rearrangement links TRBV6-2 or TRBV6-3 to TRBJ1-1; possible D gene TRBD1, 6 bases. There are 14 residues in the CDR3. Trimming stripped 6 bases from V and 2 bases from J, with 13 bases between. The germline gives CDR1 MNHEY, CDR2 SVGEGT.

This clone showed up many times. The chain links TRBV19 to TRBJ1-5; 7 bases map to TRBD1. V trimming: 6 bases; J trimming: 2 bases; junction bases outside the gene matches: 4. This CDR3 comprises 14 residues. Germline V gives CDR1 LNHDA, CDR2 SQIVND (reference sequence). For the CDR3, the DNA is TGTGCCAGTAGCACAGGGGAGGGCAATCAGCCCCAGCATTTT. It yields the protein CASSTGEGNQPQHF.

The chain links TRBV4-3 to TRBJ1-1; D gene uncertain. Trimming removed 2 bases at V and 2 bases at J, with 9 bases between. Germline V lookup: CDR1 LGHNA, CDR2 YSLEER. The CDR3 extends over 14 amino acids. CDR3 loop: CASSQWGVNTEAFF. The DNA of the CDR3 is TGCGCCAGCAGCCAATGGGGAGTTAACACTGAAGCTTTCTTT.

The chain links TRBV4-3 to TRBJ1-1; D is perhaps TRBD1 (5 bases). The CDR3 covers 14 residues. Germline loops: CDR1 LGHNA, CDR2 YSLEER. Deletions cut 6 bases from V and 2 bases from J, with 13 bases between. CDR3 loop: CASSLGRGNTEAFF. DNA for the CDR3: TGCGCCAGCAGTCTGGGGCGGGGCAACACTGAAGCTTTCTTT.

The chain couples TRBV30 to TRBJ1-1; D is undetermined. This CDR3 comprises 14 residues. V was pared by 4 bases and J by 1 base, with 13 bases between. Germline V gene sequence: CDR1 GTSNPN, CDR2 SVGIG (reference sequence). Here the CDR3 DNA reads TGTGCCTGGAAGGGCAGGACTGAGAACACTGAAGCTTTCTTT. Translating it yields CAWKGRTENTEAFF.

This rearrangement joins TRBV7-9 to TRBJ1-4, with TRBD1 matching over 7 bases. V was clipped by 5 bases and J by 1 base; unmatched bases: 4. CDR3 length: 15 residues. Germline V lookup: CDR1 SEHNR, CDR2 FQNEAQ (reference sequence). DNA for the CDR3: TGTGCCAGCAGCAGCTACAGGGGAACTAATGAAAAACTGTTTTTT. Its protein product is CASSSYRGTNEKLFF.

There are a few counts of this clone. The chain couples TRBV13 to TRBJ1-1, with TRBD1 identical over 10 bases. CDR3 length: 15 residues. The trim removed 2 bases at V and 6 bases at J, leaving 6 bases unmatched. The germline CDR1 and CDR2 sequences are PRHDT and FYEKMQ (reference sequence). The CDR3 protein is CASSLLMTGGSEAFF. The DNA for the CDR3 is TGTGCCAGCAGCTTATTGATGACAGGGGGCTCTGAAGCTTTCTTT.

V gene TRBV4-1 combines with J gene TRBJ2-3, with D unresolved. From germline, CDR1 is MGHRA and CDR2 YSYEKL. Deletions cut 0 bases from V and 7 bases from J, with 8 bases between. This CDR3 spans 13 amino acids. In DNA, the CDR3 is TGCGCCAGCAGCCAAGAGCGCACGTATACGCAGTATTTT. Translating gives CASSQERTYTQYF.